This is a list of T cell receptor beta chains from one sample in a study of cytotoxic CD8 clonotypes in ibrutinib-treated CLL. Sequencing was performed with immunoSEQ multiplex PCR; in TCRdb, only in-frame clones are kept and a portion is missing. The repertoire holds approximately 80,000 clones, with about 86% as singletons. The specimen was PBMCs, collected before ibrutinib treatment. These receptors were taken from a human donor with chronic lymphocytic leukemia. CDR3s include the opening cysteine and the closing phenylalanine or tryptophan. Each record gives: clone size, D gene, V gene, J gene, CDR3 protein, CDR3 DNA. The D gene is left open where the match is weak. Some rows have no size entry. The others give once, few or many, or a class for an expanded clone.

size: many
D: TRBD1
V: TRBV4-3
J: TRBJ2-2
CDR3: CASSQIRGQATGELFF
DNA: TGCGCCAGCAGCCAAATAAGGGGGCAGGCAACCGGGGAGCTGTTTTTT

size: -
D: -
V: TRBV7-2
J: TRBJ2-7
CDR3: CASRSEGEQYF
DNA: TGTGCCAGCAGGAGTGAGGGGGAGCAGTACTTC

size: -
D: -
V: TRBV9
J: TRBJ1-2
CDR3: CASSVIGNYGYTF
DNA: TGTGCCAGCAGCGTTATCGGGAACTATGGCTACACCTTC

size: -
D: -
V: TRBV7-2
J: TRBJ1-5
CDR3: CASSLDPGPNQPQHF
DNA: TGTGCCAGCAGCTTAGACCCAGGGCCCAATCAGCCCCAGCATTTT

size: -
D: TRBD1
V: TRBV7-2
J: TRBJ1-1
CDR3: CASILGQLNTEAFF
DNA: TGTGCCAGCATCCTGGGACAGTTGAACACTGAAGCTTTCTTT

size: -
D: -
V: TRBV7-8
J: TRBJ2-1
CDR3: CASSLDSQPYNEQFF
DNA: TGTGCCAGCAGCTTAGACTCTCAACCCTACAATGAGCAGTTCTTC

size: few
D: -
V: TRBV14
J: TRBJ1-3
CDR3: CASSHLRGNTIYF
DNA: TGTGCCAGCAGCCACCTCAGGGGAAACACCATATATTTT

size: -
D: TRBD2
V: TRBV5-4
J: TRBJ2-1
CDR3: CASSLGGRSSYNEQFF
DNA: TGTGCCAGCAGCTTGGGCGGGAGGAGCTCCTACAATGAGCAGTTCTTC

size: -
D: TRBD1
V: TRBV5-1
J: TRBJ2-7
CDR3: CASSLARQGNYEQYF
DNA: TGCGCCAGCAGCTTGGCCCGACAGGGGAACTACGAGCAGTACTTC

size: -
D: -
V: TRBV4-3
J: TRBJ2-5
CDR3: CASSQDRWKGARAEGRETQYF
DNA: TGCGCCAGCAGCCAAGATCGCTGGAAGGGGGCCCGAGCGGAGGGACGGGAGACCCAGTACTTC

size: -
D: TRBD2
V: TRBV6-5
J: TRBJ2-7
CDR3: CASSYLAGGVYEQYF
DNA: TGTGCCAGCAGTTACCTTGCGGGAGGCGTCTACGAGCAGTACTTC

size: many
D: TRBD1
V: TRBV19
J: TRBJ2-7
CDR3: CASTISRQGSYEQYF
DNA: TGTGCCAGTACCATTAGCCGACAGGGGTCCTACGAGCAGTACTTC

size: -
D: TRBD1
V: TRBV5-1
J: TRBJ2-1
CDR3: CASSLVQGAEGNEQFF
DNA: TGCGCCAGCAGCTTGGTGCAGGGGGCGGAGGGCAATGAGCAGTTCTTC

size: -
D: TRBD1
V: TRBV15
J: TRBJ1-4
CDR3: CATSRDYDRALFF
DNA: TGTGCCACCAGCAGAGATTATGACAGGGCATTGTTTTTT

size: -
D: -
V: TRBV7-3
J: TRBJ2-1
CDR3: CASSLYSVGAGPYNEQFF
DNA: TGTGCCAGCAGCTTATATTCGGTGGGGGCTGGACCCTACAATGAGCAGTTCTTC

size: few
D: -
V: TRBV5-4
J: TRBJ2-7
CDR3: CASSLDEASPYEQYF
DNA: TGTGCCAGCAGCTTGGATGAGGCCAGCCCCTACGAGCAGTACTTC

size: once
D: -
V: TRBV5-1
J: TRBJ2-1
CDR3: CASSLGTGSSYNEQFF
DNA: TGCGCCAGCAGCTTGGGGACCGGGAGCTCCTACAATGAGCAGTTCTTC

size: -
D: -
V: TRBV11-2
J: TRBJ2-7
CDR3: CASSRTARAYEQYF
DNA: TGTGCCAGCAGCCGAACAGCGAGGGCCTACGAGCAGTACTTC

size: -
D: TRBD1
V: TRBV10-3
J: TRBJ1-5
CDR3: CATQPRAGTGFHQPQHF
DNA: TGTGCCACCCAGCCCCGGGCCGGGACAGGGTTTCATCAGCCCCAGCATTTT

size: once
D: -
V: TRBV28
J: TRBJ2-3
CDR3: CASSTPQPASTDTQYF
DNA: TGTGCCAGCAGCACACCCCAGCCCGCTAGCACAGATACGCAGTATTTT

size: -
D: -
V: TRBV18
J: TRBJ1-4
CDR3: CASSTRQWGNEKLFF
DNA: TGTGCCAGCTCAACTCGACAGTGGGGGAATGAAAAACTGTTTTTT

size: -
D: -
V: TRBV7-2
J: TRBJ1-1
CDR3: CASSPRGGENTEAFF
DNA: TGTGCCAGCAGCCCGCGGGGGGGAGAGAACACTGAAGCTTTCTTT

size: -
D: TRBD1
V: TRBV19
J: TRBJ2-7
CDR3: CASSGQGDDEQYF
DNA: TGTGCCAGTAGCGGGCAGGGGGACGACGAGCAGTACTTC

size: -
D: TRBD1
V: TRBV5-1
J: TRBJ2-3
CDR3: CASRDRTGGVTDTQYF
DNA: TGCGCCAGCAGGGACCGGACAGGGGGCGTCACAGATACGCAGTATTTT

size: -
D: TRBD2
V: TRBV7-9
J: TRBJ2-7
CDR3: CASSLAREPVDEQYF
DNA: TGTGCCAGCAGCTTAGCGCGGGAGCCCGTCGACGAGCAGTACTTC

size: few
D: -
V: TRBV29-1
J: TRBJ1-1
CDR3: CSVEGRAPGDTEAFF
DNA: TGCAGCGTTGAGGGCAGGGCCCCGGGGGACACTGAAGCTTTCTTT

size: -
D: TRBD1
V: TRBV5-1
J: TRBJ2-7
CDR3: CASSFAGTASSYEQYF
DNA: TGCGCCAGCAGCTTTGCCGGGACAGCGAGCTCCTACGAGCAGTACTTC

size: -
D: TRBD2
V: TRBV9
J: TRBJ2-3
CDR3: CASSASASGYTDTQYF
DNA: TGTGCCAGCAGCGCTTCGGCTAGCGGTTACACAGATACGCAGTATTTT

size: -
D: TRBD1
V: TRBV27
J: TRBJ2-6
CDR3: CASSSRDRGRPGANVLTF
DNA: TGTGCCAGCAGTTCCCGGGACAGGGGACGCCCTGGGGCCAACGTCCTGACTTTC

size: once
D: -
V: TRBV28
J: TRBJ1-1
CDR3: CASRRQNTEAFF
DNA: TGTGCCAGCAGGAGGCAGAACACTGAAGCTTTCTTT

size: -
D: TRBD2
V: TRBV11-2
J: TRBJ2-5
CDR3: CASSLYTSGETQYF
DNA: TGTGCCAGCAGCTTATATACTAGCGGAGAGACCCAGTACTTC